This record concerns one T cell receptor (beta chain) sequence. The clone's antigen remains unknown. Per-base qualities were not stored, and no clone one base away is much larger. This record comes from a study of T cell responses to AZD1222 COVID-19 vaccine (dated by TCRdb to the early 2020s). Turning to the overall study: A total of over 230 trial participants underwent TCR sequencing, of whom around 210 had received two doses of AZD1222 and roughly 26 had received two doses of the MenACWY control vaccine. Trial participants were enrolled into age subgroups of 18-55, 56-69 and 70-plus years, which contained around 140, 26 and 57 TCR-sequenced participants, respectively.

Paper-wide results and their limitations: Conclusions about previously exposed vaccinees are limited because only six or seven AZD1222 recipients were SARS-CoV-2 seropositive at baseline. After two AZD1222 doses, both the breadth and the depth of spike-specific TCRs were significantly higher than at day 0 and than in MenACWY recipients. Epitopes outside the regions mutated in the B.1.351 and B.1.1.7 variants were reportedly recognized by nearly half of the unique spike-specific TCRs. Participants were mostly white British, with more females than males. The authors suggested clonal diversity may have been underestimated. Because no day 14 peak-response samples were available, the repertoires could be characterized only after the peak T cell response. In the small 56-69-year group, the increase in depth fell short of significance, most likely because of low power. The whole spike protein was spanned by vaccine-associated CD4 TCRs, and dominant responses were seen in regions 160-218 and 743-854.

Sample time point, as interpreted from the label and publication: about 28 days (+/-7) after the second vaccine dose. AZD1222 recipients whose second dose came at about 4 weeks and those whose second dose came at about 12 weeks were combined into one group, since spike-specific TCR depth and breadth did not differ between the two schedules. The vaccinee samples were drawn from two UK trials, COV001 and COV002, one of which was a single-blind randomized controlled phase 2/3 trial testing AZD1222 (ChAdOx1 nCoV-19) in healthy adults. For TCRbeta chain sequencing, PBMC samples from trial participants were taken at day 0 and at day 28 after the second dose. CDR1 LGHNA and CDR2 YNFKEQ are derived from the germline V gene. The germline V and J ends show losses of 0 bases and 11 bases respectively, and no gene match explains 9 bases of the junction. CDR3 length: 15 amino acids, cysteine to phenylalanine. CDR3 DNA only is kept here, 45 bases in frame from base 1.

The CDR3 regions of human TCRbeta chains were subjected to immunosequencing. On the authors' methods: TCRs in the repertoires were compared against a reference library of SARS-CoV-2-specific TCRs that had been generated with the MIRA antigen-specificity platform. Breadth was defined as the fraction of unique TCRs that were SARS-CoV-2-associated, and depth was defined as the fraction of total T cells that were SARS-CoV-2-associated. Each spike-specific TCR was assigned to its reactive spike region and to a CD4 or CD8 class using the MIRA data. Log10-transformed breadth and depth values were compared by one-way ANOVA with Sidak's multiple comparisons tests. The immuneACCESS repertoire file appears here via TCRdb, limited to in-frame rearrangements. These files lack a portion of the clones; in checked studies, under half of the deficit traces to unresolved V genes, and the cause of the others is not known. The D gene and trimming were derived from the DNA, and the V and J assignments and clone size from that table. Present in this sample are 90,000 to 100,000 clones, 65% to 85% of which were seen just once. In total, the top ten clones hold 14% of the sample.

Sample: peripheral blood, taken 28 days after the second AZD1222 dose. The TCR comes from an adult who received the AZD1222 COVID-19 vaccine. The rearrangement joined TRBV4-2 to TRBJ2-1, and TRBD2 matches 8 of the central bases. The CDR3 reads as follows: CASSQDFLSGAKQFF. The base sequence is TGTGCCAGCAGCCAAGATTTTCTTAGCGGGGCTAAGCAGTTCTTC.